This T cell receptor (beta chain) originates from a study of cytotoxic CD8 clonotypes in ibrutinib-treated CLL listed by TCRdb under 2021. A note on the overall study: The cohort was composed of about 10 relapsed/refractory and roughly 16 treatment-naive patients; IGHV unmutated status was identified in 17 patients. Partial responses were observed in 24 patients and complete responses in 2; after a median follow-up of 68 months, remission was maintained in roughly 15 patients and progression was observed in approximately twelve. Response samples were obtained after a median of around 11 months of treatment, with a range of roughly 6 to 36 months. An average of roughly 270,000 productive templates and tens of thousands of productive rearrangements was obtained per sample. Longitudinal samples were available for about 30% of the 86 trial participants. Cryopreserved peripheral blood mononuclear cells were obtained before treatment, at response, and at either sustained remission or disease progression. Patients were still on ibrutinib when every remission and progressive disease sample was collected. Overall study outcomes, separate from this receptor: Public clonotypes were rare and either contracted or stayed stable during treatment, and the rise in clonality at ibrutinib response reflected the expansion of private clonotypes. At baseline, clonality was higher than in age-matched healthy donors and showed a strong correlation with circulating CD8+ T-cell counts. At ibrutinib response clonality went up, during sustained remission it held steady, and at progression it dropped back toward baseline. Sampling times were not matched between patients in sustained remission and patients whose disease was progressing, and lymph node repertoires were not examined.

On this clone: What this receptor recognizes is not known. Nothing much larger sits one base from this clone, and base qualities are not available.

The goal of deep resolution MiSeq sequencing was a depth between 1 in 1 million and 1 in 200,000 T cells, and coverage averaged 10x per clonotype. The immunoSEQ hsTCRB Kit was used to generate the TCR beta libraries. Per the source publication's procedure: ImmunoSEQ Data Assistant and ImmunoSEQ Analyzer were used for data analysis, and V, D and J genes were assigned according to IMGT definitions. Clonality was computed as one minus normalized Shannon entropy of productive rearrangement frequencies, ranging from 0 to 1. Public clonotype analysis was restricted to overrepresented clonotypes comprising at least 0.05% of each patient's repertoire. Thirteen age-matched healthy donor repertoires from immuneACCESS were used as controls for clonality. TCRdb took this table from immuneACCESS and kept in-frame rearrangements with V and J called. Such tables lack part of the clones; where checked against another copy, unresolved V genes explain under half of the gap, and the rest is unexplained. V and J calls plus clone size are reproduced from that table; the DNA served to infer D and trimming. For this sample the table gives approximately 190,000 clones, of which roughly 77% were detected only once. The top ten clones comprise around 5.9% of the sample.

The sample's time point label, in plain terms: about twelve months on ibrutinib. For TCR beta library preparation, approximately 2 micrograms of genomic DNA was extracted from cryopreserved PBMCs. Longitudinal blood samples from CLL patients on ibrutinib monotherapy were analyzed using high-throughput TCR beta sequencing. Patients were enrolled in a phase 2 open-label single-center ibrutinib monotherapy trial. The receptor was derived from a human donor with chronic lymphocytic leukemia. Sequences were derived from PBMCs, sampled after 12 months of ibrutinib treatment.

The CDR3 has the sequence CASTPRANWEKLFF. The bases read TGTGCCAGCACCCCCAGGGCGAATTGGGAAAAACTGTTTTTT. Rearrangement joined TRBV6-1 to TRBJ1-4, and perhaps TRBD1 as D gene, on 5 matching bases. Spanning cysteine to phenylalanine, the CDR3 consists of 14 amino acids. This entry keeps only the CDR3 DNA: 42 bases, framed from base 1. Deletion took 7 bases off V and 8 bases off J, with a span of 17 bases between the germline ends. CDR1 and CDR2, per the germline V gene, are MNHNS and SASEGT.